The 11 T cell receptor beta chains listed next were all sequenced from one sample in a study of T cells in Graves' hyperthyroidism and ophthalmopathy. RNA transcripts provided the source from which TCR beta CDR3 regions were amplified. A first-round RT-PCR of the TCR CDR3 used the HTBI primer set. Each CDR3 protein gets one entry after TCRdb re-called the multiplex PCR reads with MiXCR. The sample shows roughly 200,000 distinct CDR3 sequences, approximately 20% of them seen only once. Sequences were obtained from blood. Every receptor here comes from a man between 35 and 55 years old with Graves' hyperthyroidism.

This clonotype occurred a few times. The genes are TRBV7-3 and TRBJ1-1; unclear D gene. This CDR3 region has 13 residues. The germline gives CDR1 SGHTA, CDR2 FQGTGA. Trimming cost V 5 bases and J 1 base, with 8 bases left between them. The CDR3 sequence is CASSQGANTEAFF. CDR3 DNA sequence: TGTGCCAGCAGCCAAGGAGCGAACACTGAAGCTTTCTTT.

This clonotype occurred many times. The CDR3 DNA reads TGTGCCAGCAGCTTAACAATCAGAATTAAAGCTTTCTTT. Translation gives CASSLTIRIKAFF. The J gene is TRBJ1-1, the V gene TRBV7-2; D gene ambiguous. Germline-derived CDR1 and CDR2 are SGHTA and FQGNSA. V lost 2 bases to trimming and J lost 9 bases, with 13 bases between them. The CDR3 consists of 13 residues.

This chain links TRBV7-8 with TRBJ1-2; the D is unclear. The V gene lost 2 bases and the J gene lost 4 bases, with 14 bases spanning the gap. Germline loops: CDR1 SGHVS, CDR2 FQNEAQ. The CDR3 length is 15 residues. The CDR3, as DNA: TGTGCCAGCAGCTTATTTGTCGGCTTAAGCTATGGCTACACCTTC. Translated, it gives CASSLFVGLSYGYTF. The variable domain in full, completed from reference TRBV7-8 and TRBJ1-2, reads GAGVSQSPRYKVAKRGQDVALRCDPISGHVSLFWYQQALGQGPEFLTYFQNEAQLDKSGLPSDRFFAERPEGSVSTLKIQRTQQEDSAVYLCASSLFVGLSYGYTFGSGTRLTVV.

The table lists this clonotype with many counts. The gene calls are TRBV11-2 and TRBJ2-3, with 7 positions matching TRBD2. The CDR3 has 16 amino acids. Trimming took 0 bases from V and 5 from J; bases not matched to a gene: 8. In germline, CDR1 is SGHAT, CDR2 FQNNGV. The CDR3 coding sequence is TGTGCCAGCAGCTTAGATCGGGCTAGCGGCATAGATACGCAGTATTTT. This codes for CASSLDRASGIDTQYF.

V usage is TRBV13 and J usage is TRBJ1-3; D is unresolved. The germline V and J ends were trimmed by 0 bases and 2 bases, with 8 bases remaining between them. CDR1 PRHDT and CDR2 FYEKMQ come from the germline V gene (reference sequence). The CDR3 runs to 15 residues. CDR3: CASSLGSGTGNTIYF. The CDR3 DNA sequence: TGTGCCAGCAGCTTAGGCTCGGGTACTGGAAACACCATATATTTT.

The sample holds many counts of this clonotype. This chain uses TRBV7-3 with TRBJ2-3; TRBD1 is a possible D gene (5 bases). This CDR3 region has 14 residues. Germline CDR1 is SGHTA and CDR2 is FQGTGA. V was pared by 1 base and J by 3 bases, with 8 bases between. DNA for the CDR3: TGTGCCAGCAGCTTAAACAGGCTAACAGATACGCAGTATTTT. Residues: CASSLNRLTDTQYF.

This clonotype came up many times. As DNA, the CDR3 is TGTGCCAGCAGTTGGGGGGGAAGAAATCAGCCCCAGCATTTT. Translated, it gives CASSWGGRNQPQHF. The V gene is TRBV28, the J gene TRBJ1-5; possibly TRBD1 for D (5 bases). Trimming removed 4 bases at V and 4 bases at J, with 11 bases between. Germline V lookup: CDR1 MDHEN, CDR2 SYDVKM. This CDR3 region has 14 residues.

DNA of the CDR3: TGCGCCAGCAGCTTGATAGCGGACTCCTACAATGAGCAGTTCTTC. It yields the protein CASSLIADSYNEQFF. The chain uses TRBV5-1 and TRBJ2-1; perhaps TRBD2 as D (6 bases). Trimming removed 1 base at V and 0 bases at J, with 8 bases between. CDR3 length equals 15 residues. The germline V gene has CDR1 SGHRS and CDR2 YFSETQ.

CDR3 sequence: CASFTEGTDTQYF. In DNA form, the CDR3 reads TGTGCCAGCTTTACGGAGGGCACAGATACGCAGTATTTT. This sequence joins TRBV12-3 or TRBV12-4 and TRBJ2-3, with a weak D call TRBD2 (5 bases). CDR3 size: 13 residues. V was shortened by 8 bases and J by 1 base, with 10 bases between the two germline ends.

This clonotype was recorded many times. V gene TRBV12-3 or TRBV12-4 combines with J gene TRBJ1-2; perhaps TRBD1 as D (5 bases). Trimming cost V 6 bases and J 4 bases, with 12 bases left between them. CDR3 size: 13 residues. CDR3 sequence: CASRPGAAYGYTF. The DNA for the CDR3 is TGTGCCAGCAGACCCGGGGCAGCCTATGGCTACACCTTC.

This clonotype has at least ten counts. The V call is TRBV29-1, the J call TRBJ2-3, with D perhaps matching TRBD2 (7 bases). CDR1 is SQVTM and CDR2 is ANQGSEA in the germline V gene. The CDR3 consists of 14 residues. With 6 bases removed from V and 2 bases from J, the gap between germline ends came to 15 bases. DNA of the CDR3: TGCAGCGTAGCTGAGGGGGGGACCACAGATACGCAGTATTTT. Protein product: CSVAEGGTTDTQYF.